This T cell receptor beta chain was captured in a study of cytomegalovirus exposure and HLA in healthy donors (dated by TCRdb to about 2017). Study-level background: An earlier analysis of about 530 of the donors reported 276 Gb of sequence data and 117 million unique TCR beta sequences obtained from 150 million to 200 million T cells. Around 330 gigabases of sequencing data and 75 million to 85 million unique TCR sequences made up an early release that covered under 750 HLA-typed donors. Among the approximately 400 genotyped donors, approximately 82% belonged to the genetic ancestry cluster associated with self-reported Caucasian donors. The study aimed to test whether signatures of past pathogen exposure could be identified by cataloging public T cell receptors. The study profiled the T cell repertoires of about 720 subjects by immunosequencing and related them to cytomegalovirus serostatus. A separate validation cohort of about 110 different subjects was used in addition to the 666-subject first cohort. To predict cytomegalovirus infection status, the study brought together high-throughput TCR immunosequencing, statistical association of individual TCRs with disease status, and machine learning. A later analysis re-analyzed previously published TCR beta repertoires from 660 or so donors and added high-resolution HLA genotyping to study TCR occurrence patterns. In the later analysis, no new phenotypic data were used to find candidate immune exposures; instead, reliance was placed on TCR beta sequences and their occurrence across donors. To decide whether each TCR beta V gene segment behaved as functional or pseudogenic, an earlier analysis of nearly 600 of the donors relied on high-throughput TCR beta sequencing. Donor age, sex, ethnicity and CMV serostatus were compiled alongside the repertoire data. Genome-wide SNP genotypes for about 65% of the 666 donors were used in a later genetic analysis, which treated that subset as a discovery cohort. All discovery cohort repertoires had been generated using a single sequencing platform. Both class I and class II loci were covered by HLA typing, at four-digit resolution. Typing coverage varied by locus: roughly 629-640 donors for A, B, C, DRB1 and DQB1; 522 for DQA1; more than 600 for DPA1; under 490 for DPB1. Because of strong linkage in the cohort, roughly 5 DR-DQ haplotypes were treated as single units for association and clustering. Among about 400 genotyped donors of the cohort, an average of about 220,000 unique TCR beta nucleotide sequences was sequenced per donor, of which about 18% were non-productive. Overall results and qualifications from the work: In a later genetic analysis, a missense DCLRE1C variant was associated with V-gene and J-gene trimming of TCR beta chains, and the association was replicated in an independent cohort. CMV serostatus was the only immune exposure information available for the cohort. A cluster of highly shared sequence variants was judged likely to be a technical artifact of the sequencing pipeline. A later analysis found that HLA-associated TCR beta chains were more clonally expanded and had lower generation probabilities than equally common non-associated chains. A few of the identified cytomegalovirus-associated TCR beta chains were confirmed in vitro to be specific for cytomegalovirus antigens. It was suggested by the authors that the approach could potentially be generalized to other disease states and immunological phenotypes. In the study, 150 to 200 TCR beta chains were listed as associated with cytomegalovirus. A later analysis associated 15,000 to 20,000 TCR beta sequences with specific HLA alleles at a false discovery rate of 0.05. The earlier analysis of about 600 of the donors excluded roughly 17 rarely observed V segments, including chromosome 9 orphons, because counts were too low. A later analysis found that TCR association rates varied across HLA loci, with DRB1 alleles showing the most associated TCRs and HLA-C alleles the fewest. Only TCR beta chains were sequenced in this cohort, and the absence of alpha or paired-chain data limited detectable features. Cytomegalovirus status was reported to be diagnosed by the classifier with high specificity and sensitivity in both the original and validation cohorts. Some IMGT-functional V segments, including TRBV6-2 and TRBV6-3, could not be distinguished by the 87-base-pair reads and were therefore excluded. According to a later analysis, parvovirus B19, influenza, CMV and Epstein-Barr virus appeared linked to several top co-occurrence clusters. An earlier analysis of 450 to 750 of the donors showed that most TCR beta V segments appeared in productive rearrangements either about 87% or about 30% of the time, which broadly matched IMGT annotations. Correlated functional status among segregating V segments might reflect linkage disequilibrium, but an unknown experimental factor could not be ruled out. Presence/absence analyses assumed roughly uniform sequencing depth across donors, an assumption that may not hold. While some public TCRs were present in many individuals, most TCR sequences turned up only very rarely across donors. In a later analysis, most CMV-associated TCR beta chains were found to appear HLA-restricted, with HLA associations seemingly driven largely by CMV exposure. Because HLA typing was unavailable for some donors at each locus, only the typed subset was used in association tests. When HLA alleles, especially DR and DQ, strongly co-occurred, TCR associations were difficult to assign to individual alleles. A further reported finding was that TCR beta sequences accurately predicted the HLA-A and HLA-B alleles for most subjects in the first cohort. Compared with the approximately 700-donor mean, donors in an Asian-associated ancestry cluster had fewer N-insertions in productive TCRs, according to a later genetic analysis.

In total, 500 to 700 healthy bone marrow donors made up the cohort. At the time of sampling, all cohort members were nominally healthy, though unrecorded immune exposures were likely present. The donor was CMV seronegative and belonged to the group of 352 seronegative cohort members. Every donor gave a peripheral blood sample, and the peripheral blood mononuclear cells from that sample were used for TCR beta sequencing. Genomic DNA was extracted from the blood cell samples with the Qiagen DNeasy Blood Extraction Kit. Trimming takes 11 bases off V and 1 base off J; junction bases not matched to a gene: 1. From cysteine to phenylalanine, the CDR3 is 14 amino acids long. Just the 42-base CDR3 DNA is kept, in frame starting at base 1. Per the germline V gene, MNHNS is the CDR1 and SASEGT is the CDR2. The library relied on the immunoSEQ multiplex PCR assay. For the multiplex PCR, a mixture combining 60 forward primers for TCR Vbeta segments and 13 reverse primers for TCR Jbeta segments was used. The CDR3 region of rearranged TCR beta genes was amplified from genomic DNA with a multiplex PCR assay. The amplified TCR beta libraries were sequenced on the Illumina HiSeq System as 87-base-pair reads. The authors processed their data as follows. A later analysis tallied about 77 million unique TCR beta chains across the approximately 670 repertoires, and around 9.9 million of those chains were shared by two or more donors. A nearest-neighbor algorithm error-corrected the raw reads and collapsed the reads into unique sequences, merging closely related sequences to remove PCR and sequencing errors. Alignment of CDR3 sequences to IMGT reference sequences was used to assign V, D and J gene segments. Each retained sequence needed at least a six-nucleotide match to both a V gene segment and a J gene segment. Rearrangements were called productive when the CDR3 lacked stop codons and stayed in frame with V and J; all others were non-productive. Following IMGT convention, CDR3 was defined as the stretch from the second conserved V-encoded cysteine up to the conserved J-encoded phenylalanine. In an earlier analysis of some 550 of the donors, sequences lacking an unambiguous match to a single V gene segment were excluded. An earlier analysis of several hundred of the donors called V segments functional above 56.7% productive rearrangements and segregating when the between-donor standard deviation exceeded 5%. A statistical classification framework was built to diagnose cytomegalovirus status from the catalog of TCR beta chain sequences. In a later analysis, V and J genes were assigned by comparing TCR nucleotide sequences against IMGT/GENE-DB human TR gene sequences. Using the TCRdist pipeline, a later analysis assigned CDR3 sequences along with most-parsimonious VDJ recombination scenarios. In a later analysis, each TCR beta chain was defined by its CDR3 amino acid sequence together with its V-gene family, and reads without a unique V-gene family were excluded. To address suspected cross-contamination and a sequencing artifact, a later analysis removed 450 to 700 highly shared, low-generation-probability nucleotide sequences. In a later analysis, a clonal expansion index for each public chain was calculated from normalized within-repertoire ranks of inferred template counts. A later analysis computed generation probabilities with a VDJ recombination model fitted to out-of-frame rearrangements, and checked the results against IGoR. In a later analysis, TCR-TCR, TCR-HLA and TCR-CMV co-occurrence was scored with hypergeometric tests, and a repertoire-size bias correction was applied to TCR pairs. In a later analysis, false discovery rates were estimated by permuting HLA or CMV assignments 20 times. A later analysis grouped co-occurring TCRs with DBSCAN, adding TCRdist sequence similarity when clustering within HLA-allele-positive subsets. For co-occurrence clustering, repertoires with fewer than 30,000 or more than 120,000 public chains were excluded, along with five repertoires with anomalous nucleotide sharing. TCRdb limited this immuneACCESS table to in-frame rearrangements with V and J called. A share of clones is missing; checked studies link under half to unresolved V genes, and the rest is unexplained. V and J calls and clone size are as listed in that table; D and trimming were resolved from the DNA. The sample records around 200,000 clones, 80% to 90% of which are singletons. Approximately 0.31% of the sample belongs to the ten largest clones.

In regard to this clone: The antigen this receptor binds is unknown. No per-base quality is available; no much larger clone lies one base away.

The rearrangement joined TRBV6-1 to TRBJ2-2, with TRBD2 identical over 13 junction bases. The source is a woman in her twenties or thirties in good health and CMV-seronegative. Sequenced input: PBMCs. The DNA sequence follows: TGTGCCGGACTAGCGGGGGAGAACACCGGGGAGCTGTTTTTT. Its protein reads: CAGLAGENTGELFF.